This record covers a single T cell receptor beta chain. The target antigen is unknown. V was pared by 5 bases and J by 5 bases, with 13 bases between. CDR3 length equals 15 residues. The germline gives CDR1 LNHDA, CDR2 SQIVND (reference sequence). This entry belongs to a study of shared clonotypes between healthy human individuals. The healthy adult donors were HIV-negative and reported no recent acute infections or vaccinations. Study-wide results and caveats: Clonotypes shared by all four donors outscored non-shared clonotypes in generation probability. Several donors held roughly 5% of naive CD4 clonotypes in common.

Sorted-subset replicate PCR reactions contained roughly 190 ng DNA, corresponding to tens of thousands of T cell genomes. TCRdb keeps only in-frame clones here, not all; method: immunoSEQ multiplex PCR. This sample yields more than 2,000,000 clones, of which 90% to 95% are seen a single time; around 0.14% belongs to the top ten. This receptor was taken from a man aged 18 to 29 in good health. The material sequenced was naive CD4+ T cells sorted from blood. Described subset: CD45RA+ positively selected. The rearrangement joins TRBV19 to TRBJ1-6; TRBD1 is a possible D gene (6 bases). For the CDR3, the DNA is TGTGCCAGTAGTCCCGGACAGACAAATAATTCACCCCTCCACTTT. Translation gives CASSPGQTNNSPLHF.